Below, 16 T cell receptor beta chains from the same sample are listed, as sequenced in a study of prognosis after radiotherapy for stage I lung cancer. Amplicons of TCR beta CDR3 were generated from genomic DNA by two-round multiplex PCR. Gene-specific TRBV and TRBJ primers were used in PCR round one. TCRdb processed the multiplex PCR reads anew with MiXCR; each CDR3 protein has one entry. This sample carries approximately 23,000 distinct CDR3 sequences, about 40% of them seen once, and the ten largest clones take roughly three fifths. This material consisted of PBMCs, taken before or after stereotactic body radiation therapy (not recorded which). Receptors were obtained from a donor at least 50 years old with non-small cell lung cancer.

A word on this clonotype: This may be a read error, as it is one base from a much larger clone. V usage is TRBV5-4 and J usage is TRBJ1-2; no definite D call. The germline gives CDR1 SGHNT, CDR2 YYREEE (reference sequence). Deletions cut 4 bases from V and 5 bases from J, with 9 bases between. The CDR3 covers 12 residues. CDR3 sequence reads: CASSPEAYGYTF. As DNA, the CDR3 is TGTGCCAGCAGCCCCGAGGCGTATGGCTACACCTTC.

With respect to this clonotype: A much larger clone differs from this one at a single base, so this may be a read error. The DNA for the CDR3 is TGTGCCAGCAGCCGGTACCATGGTACTGAAGCTTTCTTT. Translated, it gives CASSRYHGTEAFF. The genes are TRBV7-3 and TRBJ1-1; D remains ambiguous. The CDR3 runs to 13 residues. The germline V gene has CDR1 SGHTA and CDR2 FQGTGA. V was clipped by 5 bases and J by 5 bases, with 12 bases between them.

The chain has TRBV28 and TRBJ2-1; 15 positions agree with TRBD2. Germline CDR1 and CDR2: MDHEN and SYDVKM. The junction had 13 bases not matched to a gene; V was cut back by 6 bases and J by 4 bases. The CDR3 is made up of 19 amino acids. For the CDR3, the DNA is TGTGCCAGCAGCGGGGGGACTAGCGGGAGGCAGAGCTCATACAATGAGCAGTTCTTC. Translating it yields CASSGGTSGRQSSYNEQFF.

As regards this clonotype: At one end the junction does not follow the germline gene, possibly because of a read error. The V gene is TRBV7-9, the J gene TRBJ1-2; 8 bases are shared with TRBD1. The CDR3 length is 15 residues. Germline CDR1 and CDR2: SEHNR and FQNEAQ (reference sequence). The CDR3 spells CVSSLGQGIGYGYTF. The CDR3, as DNA: TGTGTCAGCAGCCTAGGACAGGGTATAGGCTATGGCTACACCTTC.

This clonotype came up many times. This chain joins TRBV24-1 and TRBJ2-1; TRBD1 or TRBD2 may be the D gene (7 bases each). The CDR3 is 14 amino acids. V lost 4 bases and J lost 9, with 15 bases in between. From germline, CDR1 is KGHDR and CDR2 SFDVKD. The CDR3 DNA follows: TGTGCCACCAGTGACCCAGGGGGGGTTCTTGAGCAGTTCTTC. Translated, it gives CATSDPGGVLEQFF.

The CDR3 coding sequence is TGTGCCAGCAGCGTAGCTCCAAATTGGGGAGGGTACTACGAGCAGTACTTC. This gives the protein CASSVAPNWGGYYEQYF. The V gene is TRBV9, the J gene TRBJ2-7, with 7 bases matching TRBD2. This CDR3 has 17 amino acids. Germline loops: CDR1 SGDLS, CDR2 YYNGEE. The J segment lost 3 bases and the V segment lost 0 bases, leaving 12 bases of the junction unmatched.

The rearrangement uses TRBV20-1 and TRBJ2-3; tentative D call: TRBD2 (6 bases). V lost 3 bases to trimming and J lost 5 bases, with 15 bases between them. The length of the CDR3 is 14 residues. Germline CDR1 and CDR2: DFQATT and SNEGSKA (reference sequence). CDR3 sequence: CSASGRSVGDTQYF. The CDR3 region has the DNA TGCAGTGCTAGTGGGAGGAGCGTGGGAGATACGCAGTATTTT.

This clonotype was observed at least ten times. This chain uses TRBV7-3 with TRBJ1-3; D gene unclear. The length of the CDR3 is 15 residues. Germline CDR1 SGHTA, CDR2 FQGTGA. The V end lost 4 bases, the J end lost 0 bases, and 10 bases lay between the germline ends. The CDR3 coding sequence is TGTGCCAGCAGCTCTACAGAGTTCTCTGGAAACACCATATATTTT. It translates to CASSSTEFSGNTIYF. The entire variable domain, with the rest obtained from reference TRBV7-3 and TRBJ1-3, is as follows: GAGVSQTPSNKVTEKGKYVELRCDPISGHTALYWYRQSLGQGPEFLIYFQGTGAADDSGLPNDRFFAVRPEGSVSTLKIQRTERGDSAVYLCASSSTEFSGNTIYFGEGSWLTVV.

In its sample, this clonotype was seen many times. The chain carries TRBV19 and TRBJ1-1; D might be TRBD1 (6 bases). V was trimmed by 6 bases and J by 5 bases, leaving 13 bases between them. The CDR3 consists of 13 residues. The germline V gene encodes CDR1 LNHDA and CDR2 SQIVND (reference sequence). Here the CDR3 DNA reads TGTGCCAGTAGAAAGAGGGGGGGAACTGAAGCTTTCTTT. Translated, it gives CASRKRGGTEAFF.

The chain couples TRBV7-9 to TRBJ1-2; TRBD1 matches at 7 bases. CDR3 length equals 15 residues. The V gene's germline CDR1 is SEHNR and CDR2 FQNEAQ (reference sequence). V shed 3 bases, J shed 10 bases, and the junction held 14 bases outside the gene matches. DNA of the CDR3: TGTGCCAGCAGCTTGTCCTCACAGGGGCGAGAGGTCTACACCTTC. Its translation: CASSLSSQGREVYTF.

This clonotype was counted ten times or more. This chain connects TRBV20-1 to TRBJ2-7, with TRBD1 as a possible D gene (7 bases). This CDR3 has 13 residues. In germline, CDR1 is DFQATT, CDR2 SNEGSKA (reference sequence). Trimming stripped 6 bases from V and 5 bases from J, with 17 bases between. In DNA, the CDR3 is TGCAGTGCGCCGCCCGGCAGGGGGGACGAGCAGTACTTC. This codes for CSAPPGRGDEQYF.

This clonotype came up many times. This chain joins TRBV3-1 and TRBJ2-7, with D possibly TRBD2 on 6 matching bases. The CDR3 is made up of 14 amino acids. V was clipped by 1 base and J by 4 bases, with 11 bases between them. Germline V gives CDR1 LGHDT, CDR2 YNNKEL (reference sequence). The CDR3 reads CASSQGLGGYEQYF. The CDR3 region has the DNA TGTGCCAGCAGCCAAGGTTTGGGAGGTTACGAGCAGTACTTC.

At least ten counts were recorded for this clonotype. The chain couples TRBV7-2 to TRBJ2-7, with D hard to call. Trimming removed 1 base from V and 1 base from J, with 5 bases in between. The germline CDR1 and CDR2 sequences are SGHTA and FQGNSA. The length of the CDR3 is 13 residues. The CDR3 loop is CASSLGHSYEQYF. CDR3 nucleotides: TGTGCCAGCAGCTTAGGACATTCCTACGAGCAGTACTTC. The variable domain in full, with the rest retrieved from reference TRBV7-2 and TRBJ2-7, is GAGVSQSPSNKVTEKGKDVELRCDPISGHTALYWYRQSLGQGLEFLIYFQGNSAPDKSGLPSDRFSAERTGGSVSTLTIQRTQQEDSAVYLCASSLGHSYEQYFGPGTRLTVT.

This clonotype was picked up many times. J is TRBJ2-1 and V is TRBV11-3; 7 bases map to TRBD2. The length of the CDR3 is 16 residues. Trimming removed 5 bases from V and 4 bases from J; junction bases left unmatched: 11. Germline CDR1 reads SGHNT; CDR2 reads YENEEA. The CDR3 DNA sequence: TGTGCCAGCAGCCAAGAGGGCGGGAGCATTTACAATGAGCAGTTCTTC. This translates into CASSQEGGSIYNEQFF.

Points on this clonotype: A junction boundary mismatches the germline segment, possibly from a read error. The CDR3 loop is CASSPSAGCPYCYTF. The CDR3, as DNA: TGCGCCAGCAGCCCCTCGGCAGGGTGTCCCTATTGCTACACCTTC. This sequence joins TRBV5-1 and TRBJ1-2; a weak D match, TRBD1 (5 bases). Per the germline V gene, CDR1 is SGHRS and CDR2 is YFSETQ. CDR3 length equals 15 residues.

There are many counts of this clonotype. This chain links TRBV7-2 with TRBJ2-1, with D possibly matching TRBD1 (6 bases). CDR3 length equals 16 residues. CDR1 and CDR2 (germline): SGHTA, FQGNSA. V was clipped by 10 bases and J by 0 bases, with 19 bases between them. CDR3 nucleotides: TGTGCCACCGCAGGGGCCGGGACACCCTCCTACAATGAGCAGTTCTTC. This gives the protein CATAGAGTPSYNEQFF.